One sample yielded the 14 T cell receptor beta chains listed below, sequenced in a study of long-term antiretroviral therapy in people with HIV. At the survey level, the v3.0 immunoSEQ assay was run. Data came from immunoSEQ multiplex PCR; TCRdb stores just in-frame clones and leaves some out. There are approximately 35,000 clones in the sample; 94% occur only once, and around 3.8% lies in the top ten. This specimen was unsorted PBMCs, taken about 5.1 years after starting antiretroviral therapy. These TCRs come from a woman in her forties or fifties with HIV.

This chain links TRBV2 with TRBJ2-3; weak D call: TRBD2 (5 bases). The V gene lost 5 bases and the J gene lost 8 bases, with 17 bases spanning the gap. This CDR3 spans 14 amino acids. Germline lookup yields CDR1 SNHLY and CDR2 FYNNEI. CDR3 nucleotides: TGTGCCAGCAGTCTAGTACGGGGTTACGGTACGCAGTATTTT. This gives the protein CASSLVRGYGTQYF.

The chain combines TRBV9 with TRBJ2-7; a weak D match, TRBD2 (6 bases). The CDR3 spans 15 residues. CDR1 and CDR2 from the germline V gene are SGDLS and YYNGEE. V shed 4 bases and J shed 3 bases, with 17 bases lying between them. The CDR3 reads CASSPPSGVGYEQYF. CDR3 bases: TGTGCCAGCAGCCCCCCCTCGGGGGTGGGCTACGAGCAGTACTTC.

The chain combines TRBV18 with TRBJ1-3, with D uncertain. This CDR3 has 14 amino acids. The V end was cut by 5 bases, the J end by 0 bases, with 8 bases between. Per germline, CDR1 KGHSH and CDR2 LQKENI. CDR3 nucleotides: TGTGCCAGCTCAGAGAATTACTCTGGAAACACCATATATTTT. Its protein is CASSENYSGNTIYF.

The genes are TRBV9 and TRBJ2-3; D not resolved. The CDR3 length is 13 residues. Germline-derived CDR1 and CDR2 are SGDLS and YYNGEE. Deletions cut 4 bases from V and 2 bases from J, with 8 bases between. The CDR3 loop reads CASSFATTDTQYF. The DNA for the CDR3 is TGTGCCAGCAGCTTCGCTACCACAGATACGCAGTATTTT.

The chain recombines TRBV6-1 with TRBJ1-2, with 7 bases identical to TRBD1. Unmatched junction bases numbered 11, after V lost 8 bases and J lost 2 bases. The CDR3 is 15 residues long. Germline loops: CDR1 MNHNS, CDR2 SASEGT. The CDR3 spells CASCPWGTENYGYTF. In DNA form, the CDR3 reads TGTGCCAGCTGCCCCTGGGGGACAGAAAACTATGGCTACACCTTC.

This clone occurred once. The chain uses TRBV4-3 and TRBJ1-1; D not certain. The germline V and J ends were trimmed by 1 base and 1 base, with 10 bases remaining between them. The CDR3 loop spans 15 amino acids. The germline V gene encodes CDR1 LGHNA and CDR2 YSLEER. The CDR3 loop reads CASSQGGDKNTEAFF. CDR3 DNA sequence: TGCGCCAGCAGCCAAGGTGGGGATAAGAACACTGAAGCTTTCTTT.

This clone was counted only a few times. The sample has other DNA sequences that encode this CDR3 too. This chain uses TRBV5-1 with TRBJ1-4; D is ambiguous. V was cut by 4 bases and J by 0 bases, with 10 bases left in between. This CDR3 contains 15 residues. Germline V gene lookup returns CDR1 SGHRS and CDR2 YFSETQ. The CDR3 loop is CASSPWTATNEKLFF. DNA of the CDR3: TGCGCCAGCAGCCCGTGGACGGCAACTAATGAAAAACTGTTTTTT.

The rearrangement joins TRBV5-1 to TRBJ2-5, with D uncertain. The last part of the DNA fits TRBJ2-7 better; the J call may be wrong. The CDR3 runs 12 residues. CDR1 is SGHRS, CDR2 YFSETQ, per germline. The CDR3 here is CASSLGDYEQYF. The CDR3 nucleotides read TGCGCCAGCAGCTTGGGGGACTACGAGCAGTACTTC.

This clone was picked up a small number of times. The chain is built from TRBV9 and TRBJ2-7; D perhaps matches TRBD2 (6 bases). Germline loops: CDR1 SGDLS, CDR2 YYNGEE. The CDR3 consists of 15 residues. V gave up 0 bases and J gave up 6 bases, with 16 bases separating them. The CDR3 region is CASSVAGETFSEQYF. CDR3 nucleotides: TGTGCCAGCAGCGTAGCGGGGGAGACTTTCAGCGAGCAGTACTTC.

The chain couples TRBV25-1 to TRBJ2-4, with TRBD1 as a possible D gene (6 bases). The CDR3 length is 12 residues. Trimming took off 7 bases at V and 3 bases at J, with 7 bases between the two ends. Germline CDR1 MGHDK, CDR2 SYGVNS. CDR3 loop: CASTGDKNIQYF. The CDR3 region has the DNA TGTGCCAGCACAGGGGACAAAAACATTCAGTACTTC.

The chain carries TRBV30 and TRBJ1-5, with D hard to call. The CDR3 is 13 amino acids. The germline gives CDR1 GTSNPN, CDR2 SVGIG (reference sequence). Trimming took 2 bases from V and 2 from J, leaving 7 bases between them. The DNA of the CDR3 is TGTGCCTGGAGTAGGACCCGCAATCAGCCCCAGCATTTT. Its protein is CAWSRTRNQPQHF.

CDR3: CASSLHPSGSRTPEAFF. The CDR3, as DNA: TGTGCCAGCAGCTTGCACCCCTCAGGGTCCCGGACGCCTGAAGCTTTCTTT. The chain links TRBV5-5 to TRBJ1-1; perhaps TRBD1 as D (5 bases). V shed 1 base and J shed 6 bases, with 22 bases lying between them. The CDR3 contains 17 residues. Germline V gives CDR1 SGHKS, CDR2 YYEKEE (reference sequence). Using reference TRBV5-5 and TRBJ1-1 for the parts outside the CDR3, the full variable domain is DAGVTQSPTHLIKTRGQQVTLRCSPISGHKSVSWYQQVLGQGPQFIFQYYEKEERGRGNFPDRFSARQFPNYSSELNVNALLLGDSALYLCASSLHPSGSRTPEAFFGQGTRLTVV.

This clone has just one count. The chain combines TRBV6-5 with TRBJ1-2; a possible D gene is TRBD1 (5 bases). The V gene's germline CDR1 is MNHEY and CDR2 SVGAGI. The V and J ends lost 5 bases and 7 bases respectively, with 14 bases between them. CDR3 length equals 13 residues. CDR3 loop: CASSTGTRRGYTF. As DNA, the CDR3 is TGTGCCAGCAGTACCGGGACCCGGCGTGGCTACACCTTC.

This chain links TRBV9 with TRBJ2-1, with TRBD2 as a possible D gene (5 bases). Looked up from germline, CDR1 is SGDLS and CDR2 is YYNGEE. The CDR3 is 17 amino acids. The V gene lost 4 bases and the J gene lost 2 bases, with 19 bases spanning the gap. The CDR3 loop reads CASSKGGSDGAYNEQFF. CDR3 DNA sequence: TGTGCCAGCAGCAAAGGAGGATCGGACGGGGCCTACAATGAGCAGTTCTTC.